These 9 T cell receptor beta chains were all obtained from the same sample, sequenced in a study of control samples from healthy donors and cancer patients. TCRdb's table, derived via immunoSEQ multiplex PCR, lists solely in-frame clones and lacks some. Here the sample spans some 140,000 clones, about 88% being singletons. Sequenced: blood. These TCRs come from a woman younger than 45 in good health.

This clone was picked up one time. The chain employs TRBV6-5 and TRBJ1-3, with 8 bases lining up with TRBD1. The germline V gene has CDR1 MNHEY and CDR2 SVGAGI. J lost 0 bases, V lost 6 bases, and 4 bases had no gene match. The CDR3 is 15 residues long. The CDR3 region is CASRMDRDSGNTIYF. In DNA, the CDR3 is TGTGCCAGCAGGATGGACAGGGACTCTGGAAACACCATATATTTT.

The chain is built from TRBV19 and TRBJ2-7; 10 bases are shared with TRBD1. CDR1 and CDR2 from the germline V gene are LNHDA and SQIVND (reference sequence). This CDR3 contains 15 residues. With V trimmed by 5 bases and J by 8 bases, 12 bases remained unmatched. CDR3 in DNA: TGTGCCAGTAGTCTCCTCAGGGACAGGGGCGGTAAGCAGTACTTC. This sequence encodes CASSLLRDRGGKQYF.

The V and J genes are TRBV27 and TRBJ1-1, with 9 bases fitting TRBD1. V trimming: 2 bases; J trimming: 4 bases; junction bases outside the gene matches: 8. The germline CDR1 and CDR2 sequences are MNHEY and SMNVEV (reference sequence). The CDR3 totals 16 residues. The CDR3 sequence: CASSLRGTGLVTEAFF. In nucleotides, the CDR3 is TGTGCCAGCAGTTTACGTGGGACAGGGCTGGTCACTGAAGCTTTCTTT.

The chain's CDR3 is CASSLRTGKSFNSNQPQHF. In DNA form, the CDR3 reads TGTGCCAGCAGTCTGAGGACAGGGAAGTCTTTTAATAGCAATCAGCCCCAGCATTTT. The J gene is TRBJ1-5, the V gene TRBV28; 8 nucleotides match TRBD1. CDR1 is MDHEN, CDR2 SYDVKM, per germline. CDR3 length: 19 residues. The V segment lost 5 bases and the J segment 0 bases; nucleotides outside the gene matches: 15. The whole variable domain, filled in from reference TRBV28 and TRBJ1-5, reads DVKVTQSSRYLVKRTGEKVFLECVQDMDHENMFWYRQDPGLGLRLIYFSYDVKMKEKGDIPEGYSVSREKKERFSLILESASTNQTSMYLCASSLRTGKSFNSNQPQHFGDGTRLSIL.

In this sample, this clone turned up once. The DNA for the CDR3 is TGCGCCAGCAGCCAAGTTCTACAGGGGGGGTATGAAAAACTGTTTTTT. Translation: CASSQVLQGGYEKLFF. The chain recombines TRBV4-1 with TRBJ1-4; 8 bases fit TRBD1. From germline, CDR1 is MGHRA and CDR2 YSYEKL. This CDR3 comprises 16 residues. With 1 base clipped from V and 6 bases from J, the junction kept 7 bases outside the gene matches.

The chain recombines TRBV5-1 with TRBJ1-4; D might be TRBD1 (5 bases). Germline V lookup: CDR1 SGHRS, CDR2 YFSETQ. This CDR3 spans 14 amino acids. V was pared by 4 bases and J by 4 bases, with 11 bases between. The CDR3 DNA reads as TGCGCCAGCAGCGCCGCGGGGGATAATGAAAAACTGTTTTTT. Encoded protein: CASSAAGDNEKLFF.

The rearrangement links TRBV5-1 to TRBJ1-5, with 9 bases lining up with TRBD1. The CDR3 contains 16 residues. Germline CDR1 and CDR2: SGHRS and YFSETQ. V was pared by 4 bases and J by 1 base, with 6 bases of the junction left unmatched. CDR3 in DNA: TGCGCCAGCAGCCCGGGGACAGGGCGAAGCAATCAGCCCCAGCATTTT. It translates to CASSPGTGRSNQPQHF.

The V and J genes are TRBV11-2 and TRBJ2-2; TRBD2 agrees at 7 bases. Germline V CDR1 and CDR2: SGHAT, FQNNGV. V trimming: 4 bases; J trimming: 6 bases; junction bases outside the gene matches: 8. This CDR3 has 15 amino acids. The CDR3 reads CASSWAGVRAGELFF. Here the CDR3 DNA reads TGTGCCAGCAGCTGGGCGGGAGTACGTGCCGGGGAGCTGTTTTTT.

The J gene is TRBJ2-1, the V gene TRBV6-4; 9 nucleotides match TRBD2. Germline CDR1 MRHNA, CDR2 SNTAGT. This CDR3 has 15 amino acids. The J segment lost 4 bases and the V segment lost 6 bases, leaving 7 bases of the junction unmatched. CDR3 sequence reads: CASSPGTSGYNEQFF. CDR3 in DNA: TGTGCCAGCAGCCCCGGAACTAGCGGGTACAATGAGCAGTTCTTC.